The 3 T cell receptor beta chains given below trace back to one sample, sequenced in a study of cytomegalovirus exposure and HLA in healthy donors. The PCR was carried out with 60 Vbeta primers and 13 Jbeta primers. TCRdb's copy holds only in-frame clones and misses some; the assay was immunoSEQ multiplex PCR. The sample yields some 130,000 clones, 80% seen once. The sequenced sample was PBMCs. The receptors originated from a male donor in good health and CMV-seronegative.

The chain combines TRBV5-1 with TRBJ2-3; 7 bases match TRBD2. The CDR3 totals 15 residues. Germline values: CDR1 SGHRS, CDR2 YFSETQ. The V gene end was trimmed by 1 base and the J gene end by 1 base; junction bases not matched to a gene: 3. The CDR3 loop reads CASSLHREGTDTQYF. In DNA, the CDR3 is TGCGCCAGCAGCTTGCATCGGGAGGGCACAGATACGCAGTATTTT.

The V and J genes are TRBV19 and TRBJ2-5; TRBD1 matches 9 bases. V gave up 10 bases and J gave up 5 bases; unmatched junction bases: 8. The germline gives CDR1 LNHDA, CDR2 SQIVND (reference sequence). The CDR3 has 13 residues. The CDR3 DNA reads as TGTGCCACTCGGGACAGGGTGGGGGAGACCCAGTACTTC. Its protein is CATRDRVGETQYF.

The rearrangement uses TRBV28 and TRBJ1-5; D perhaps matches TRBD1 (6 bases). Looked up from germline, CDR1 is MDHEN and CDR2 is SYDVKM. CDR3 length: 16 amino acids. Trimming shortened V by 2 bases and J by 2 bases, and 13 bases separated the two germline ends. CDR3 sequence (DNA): TGTGCCAGCAGTTTAGGAAGGGGGGGCGGCAATCAGCCCCAGCATTTT. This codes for CASSLGRGGGNQPQHF. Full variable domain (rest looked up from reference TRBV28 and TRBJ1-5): DVKVTQSSRYLVKRTGEKVFLECVQDMDHENMFWYRQDPGLGLRLIYFSYDVKMKEKGDIPEGYSVSREKKERFSLILESASTNQTSMYLCASSLGRGGGNQPQHFGDGTRLSIL.